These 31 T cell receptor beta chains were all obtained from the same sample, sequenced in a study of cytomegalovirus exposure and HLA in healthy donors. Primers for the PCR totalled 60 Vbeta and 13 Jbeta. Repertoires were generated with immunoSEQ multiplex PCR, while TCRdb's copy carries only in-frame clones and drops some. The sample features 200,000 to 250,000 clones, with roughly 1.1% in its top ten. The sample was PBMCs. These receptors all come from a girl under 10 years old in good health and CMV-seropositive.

The CDR3 reads CASSLLTGVEAFF. DNA for the CDR3: TGTGCCAGCAGCCTCCTGACAGGGGTCGAAGCTTTCTTT. The chain employs TRBV5-5 and TRBJ1-1; 8 bases are a match to TRBD1. The CDR3 is made up of 13 amino acids. Germline CDR1 is SGHKS and CDR2 is YYEKEE (reference sequence). V gave up 4 bases and J gave up 8 bases; unmatched junction bases: 7.

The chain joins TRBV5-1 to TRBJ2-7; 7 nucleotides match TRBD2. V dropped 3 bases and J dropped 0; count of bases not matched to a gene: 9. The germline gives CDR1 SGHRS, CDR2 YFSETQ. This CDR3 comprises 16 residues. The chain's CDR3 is CASSSPRGGSSYEQYF. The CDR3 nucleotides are TGCGCCAGCAGCTCCCCCCGGGGAGGGAGCTCCTACGAGCAGTACTTC.

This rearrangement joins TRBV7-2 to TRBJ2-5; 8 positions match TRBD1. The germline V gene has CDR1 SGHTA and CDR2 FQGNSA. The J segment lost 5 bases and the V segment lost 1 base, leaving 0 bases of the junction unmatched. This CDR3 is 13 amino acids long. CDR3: CASSLGDRETQYF. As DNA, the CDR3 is TGTGCCAGCAGCTTAGGGGACAGGGAGACCCAGTACTTC.

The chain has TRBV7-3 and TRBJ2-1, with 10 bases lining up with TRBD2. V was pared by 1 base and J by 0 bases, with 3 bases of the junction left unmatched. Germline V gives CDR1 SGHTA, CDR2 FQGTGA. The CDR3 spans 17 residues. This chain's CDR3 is CASSLIGLAVSYNEQFF. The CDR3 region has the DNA TGTGCCAGCAGCTTAATCGGACTAGCGGTCTCCTACAATGAGCAGTTCTTC.

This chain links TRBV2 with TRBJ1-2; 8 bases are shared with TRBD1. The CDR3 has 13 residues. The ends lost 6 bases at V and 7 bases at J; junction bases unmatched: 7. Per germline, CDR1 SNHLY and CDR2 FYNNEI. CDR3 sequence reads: CASRDREKGGYTF. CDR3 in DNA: TGTGCCAGCAGGGACAGGGAAAAGGGTGGCTACACCTTC.

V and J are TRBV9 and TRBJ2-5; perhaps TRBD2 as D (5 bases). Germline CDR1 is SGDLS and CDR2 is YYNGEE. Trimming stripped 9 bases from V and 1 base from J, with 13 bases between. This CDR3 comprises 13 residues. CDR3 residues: CATSSGSQETQYF. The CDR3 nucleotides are TGTGCCACCTCTTCGGGATCCCAAGAGACCCAGTACTTC.

The CDR3 loop reads CASSALVKRTTTEAFF. The CDR3, as DNA: TGTGCCAGTAGCGCCCTAGTAAAGCGGACGACCACTGAAGCTTTCTTT. The J gene is TRBJ1-1, the V gene TRBV19; no clear D gene. Germline V gene lookup returns CDR1 LNHDA and CDR2 SQIVND (reference sequence). Trimming stripped 6 bases from V and 4 bases from J, with 21 bases between. The CDR3 loop spans 16 amino acids. The full variable domain, in which reference TRBV19 and TRBJ1-1 provide the parts outside the CDR3, is DGGITQSPKYLFRKEGQNVTLSCEQNLNHDAMYWYRQDPGQGLRLIYYSQIVNDFQKGDIAEGYSVSREKKESFPLTVTSAQKNPTAFYLCASSALVKRTTTEAFFGQGTRLTVV.

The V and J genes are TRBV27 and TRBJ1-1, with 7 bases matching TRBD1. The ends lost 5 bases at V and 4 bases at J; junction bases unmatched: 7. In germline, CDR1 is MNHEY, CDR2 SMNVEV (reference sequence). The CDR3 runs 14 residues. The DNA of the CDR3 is TGTGCCAGCAGTCCGTGGACAGGCAGCACTGAAGCTTTCTTT. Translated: CASSPWTGSTEAFF.

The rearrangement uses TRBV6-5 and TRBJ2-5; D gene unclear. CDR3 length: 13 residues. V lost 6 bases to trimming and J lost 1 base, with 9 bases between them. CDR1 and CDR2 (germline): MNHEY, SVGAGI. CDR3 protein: CASRLQPQETQYF. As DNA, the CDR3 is TGTGCCAGCAGACTCCAACCCCAAGAGACCCAGTACTTC.

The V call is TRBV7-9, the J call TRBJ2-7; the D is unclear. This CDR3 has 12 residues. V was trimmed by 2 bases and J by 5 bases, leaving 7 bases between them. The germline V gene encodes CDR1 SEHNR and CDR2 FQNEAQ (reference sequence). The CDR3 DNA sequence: TGTGCCAGCAGCTTACCCGTCCACGAGCAGTACTTC. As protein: CASSLPVHEQYF. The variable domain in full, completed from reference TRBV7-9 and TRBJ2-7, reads DTGVSQNPRHKITKRGQNVTFRCDPISEHNRLYWYRQTLGQGPEFLTYFQNEAQLEKSRLLSDRFSAERPKGSFSTLEIQRTEQGDSAMYLCASSLPVHEQYFGPGTRLTVT.

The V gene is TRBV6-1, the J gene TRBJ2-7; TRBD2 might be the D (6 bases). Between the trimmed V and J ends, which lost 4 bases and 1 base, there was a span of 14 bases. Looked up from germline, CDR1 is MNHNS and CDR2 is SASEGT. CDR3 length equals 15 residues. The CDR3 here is CASSGLPEGSYEQYF. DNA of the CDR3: TGTGCCAGCAGTGGGCTTCCGGAGGGTTCCTACGAGCAGTACTTC.

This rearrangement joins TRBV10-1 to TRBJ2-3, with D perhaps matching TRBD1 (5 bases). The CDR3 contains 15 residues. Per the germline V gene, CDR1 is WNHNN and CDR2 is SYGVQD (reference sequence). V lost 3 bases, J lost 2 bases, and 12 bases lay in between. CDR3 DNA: TGCGCCAGCAGTGATGGGGCAGTAACCACAGATACGCAGTATTTT. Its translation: CASSDGAVTTDTQYF.

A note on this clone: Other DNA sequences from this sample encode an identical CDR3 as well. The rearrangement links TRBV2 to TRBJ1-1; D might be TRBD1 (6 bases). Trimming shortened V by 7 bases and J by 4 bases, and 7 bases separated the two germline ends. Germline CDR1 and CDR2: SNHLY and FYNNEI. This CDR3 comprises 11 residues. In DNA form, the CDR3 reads TGTGCCAGCATAGGGGGCACTGAAGCTTTCTTT. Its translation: CASIGGTEAFF.

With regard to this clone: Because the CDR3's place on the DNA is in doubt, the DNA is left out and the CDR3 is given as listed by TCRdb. The CDR3: CASSWGTGSGREVF. This sequence joins TRBV11-2 and TRBJ2-7; the table's TRBD1 call for D was not verified on the DNA. Germline CDR1 reads SGHAT; CDR2 reads FQNNGV. The CDR3 totals 14 residues, both ends included.

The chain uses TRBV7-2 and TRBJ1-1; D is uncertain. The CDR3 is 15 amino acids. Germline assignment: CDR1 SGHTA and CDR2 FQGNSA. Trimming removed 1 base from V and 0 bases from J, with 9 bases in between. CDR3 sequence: CASSLVTVMNTEAFF. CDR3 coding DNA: TGTGCCAGCAGCTTAGTCACGGTCATGAACACTGAAGCTTTCTTT.

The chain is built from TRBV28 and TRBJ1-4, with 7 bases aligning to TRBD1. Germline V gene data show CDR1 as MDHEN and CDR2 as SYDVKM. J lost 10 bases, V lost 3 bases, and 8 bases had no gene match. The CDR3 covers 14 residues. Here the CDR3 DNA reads TGTGCCAGCAGTTTTTTTCCCGGACAGGCAAAACTGTTTTTT. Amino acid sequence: CASSFFPGQAKLFF.

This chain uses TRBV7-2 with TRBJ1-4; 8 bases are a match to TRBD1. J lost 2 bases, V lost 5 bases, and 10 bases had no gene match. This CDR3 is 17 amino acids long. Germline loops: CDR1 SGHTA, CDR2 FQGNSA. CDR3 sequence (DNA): TGTGCCAGCAGCCGTCGTCTCCAGGGGGCGACTAATGAAAAACTGTTTTTT. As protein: CASSRRLQGATNEKLFF.

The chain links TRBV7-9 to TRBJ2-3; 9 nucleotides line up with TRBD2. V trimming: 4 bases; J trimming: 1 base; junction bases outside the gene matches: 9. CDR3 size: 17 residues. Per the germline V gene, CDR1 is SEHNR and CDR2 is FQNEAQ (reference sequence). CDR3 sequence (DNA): TGTGCCAGCAGCTCACCCCCGGGACTAGCAGGCACAGATACGCAGTATTTT. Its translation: CASSSPPGLAGTDTQYF.

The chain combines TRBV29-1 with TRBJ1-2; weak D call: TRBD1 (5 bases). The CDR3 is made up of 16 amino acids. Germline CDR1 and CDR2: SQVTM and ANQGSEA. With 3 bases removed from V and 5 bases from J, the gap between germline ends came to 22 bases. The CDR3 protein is CSVDVVGQIRTYGYTF. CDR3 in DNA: TGCAGCGTTGATGTAGTGGGTCAGATAAGGACATATGGCTACACCTTC. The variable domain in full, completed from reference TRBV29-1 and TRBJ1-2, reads SAVISQKPSRDICQRGTSLTIQCQVDSQVTMMFWYRQQPGQSLTLIATANQGSEATYESGFVIDKFPISRPNLTFSTLTVSNMSPEDSSIYLCSVDVVGQIRTYGYTFGSGTRLTVV.

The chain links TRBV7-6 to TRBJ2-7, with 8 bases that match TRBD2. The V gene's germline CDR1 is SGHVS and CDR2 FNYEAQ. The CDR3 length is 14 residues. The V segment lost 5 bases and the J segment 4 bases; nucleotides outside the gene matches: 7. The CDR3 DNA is TGTGCCAGCAGCATCCAGGGCGGGGGGTACGAGCAGTACTTC. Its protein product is CASSIQGGGYEQYF. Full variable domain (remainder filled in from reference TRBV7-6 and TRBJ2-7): GAGVSQSPRYKVTKRGQDVALRCDPISGHVSLYWYRQALGQGPEFLTYFNYEAQQDKSGLPNDRFSAERPEGSISTLTIQRTEQRDSAMYRCASSIQGGGYEQYFGPGTRLTVT.

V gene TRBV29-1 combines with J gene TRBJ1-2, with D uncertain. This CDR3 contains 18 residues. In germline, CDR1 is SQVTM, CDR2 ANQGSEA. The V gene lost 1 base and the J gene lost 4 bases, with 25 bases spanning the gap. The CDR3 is CSVEARSPARPGSYGYTF. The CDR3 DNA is TGCAGCGTTGAAGCTCGGTCCCCCGCTCGCCCCGGTAGCTATGGCTACACCTTC.

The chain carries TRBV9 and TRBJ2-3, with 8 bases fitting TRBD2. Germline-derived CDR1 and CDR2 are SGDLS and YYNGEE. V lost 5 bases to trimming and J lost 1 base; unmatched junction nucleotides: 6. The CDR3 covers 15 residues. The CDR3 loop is CASSAPGLGTDTQYF. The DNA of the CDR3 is TGTGCCAGCAGTGCACCGGGACTAGGCACAGATACGCAGTATTTT.

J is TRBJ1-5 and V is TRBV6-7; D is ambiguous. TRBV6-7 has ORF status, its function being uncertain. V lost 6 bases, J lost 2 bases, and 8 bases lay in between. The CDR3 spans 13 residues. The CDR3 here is CASRSQGNQPQHF. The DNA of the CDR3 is TGTGCCAGCAGATCTCAGGGCAATCAGCCCCAGCATTTT.

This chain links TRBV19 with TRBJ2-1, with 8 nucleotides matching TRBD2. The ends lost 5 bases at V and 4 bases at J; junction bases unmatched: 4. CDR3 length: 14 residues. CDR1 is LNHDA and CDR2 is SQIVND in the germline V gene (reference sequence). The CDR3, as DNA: TGTGCCAGTAGTGCCGGGACTAGGTACAATGAGCAGTTCTTC. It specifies CASSAGTRYNEQFF.

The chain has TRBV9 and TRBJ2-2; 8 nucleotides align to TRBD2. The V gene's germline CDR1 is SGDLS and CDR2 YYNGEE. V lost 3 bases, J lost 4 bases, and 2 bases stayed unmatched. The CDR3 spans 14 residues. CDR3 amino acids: CASSGAGGTGELFF. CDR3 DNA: TGTGCCAGCAGCGGGGCGGGAGGCACCGGGGAGCTGTTTTTT.

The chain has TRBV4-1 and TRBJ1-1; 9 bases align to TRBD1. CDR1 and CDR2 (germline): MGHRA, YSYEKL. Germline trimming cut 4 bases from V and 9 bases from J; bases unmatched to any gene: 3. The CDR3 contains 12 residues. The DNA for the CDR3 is TGCGCCAGCAGCCCGGGACAGGGCCAAGCTTTCTTT. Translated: CASSPGQGQAFF.

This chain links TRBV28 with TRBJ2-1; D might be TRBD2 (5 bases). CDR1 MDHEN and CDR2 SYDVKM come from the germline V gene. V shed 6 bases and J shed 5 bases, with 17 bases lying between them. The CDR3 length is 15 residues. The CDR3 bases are TGTGCCAGCAGCCCCCTAGCTTCCCTGGACAATGAGCAGTTCTTC. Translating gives CASSPLASLDNEQFF.

For the CDR3, the DNA is TGTGCCAGTAGTATAGATGGTCAGGTCCGCGATACGCAGTATTTT. This encodes CASSIDGQVRDTQYF. The rearrangement joins TRBV19 to TRBJ2-3; D is uncertain. The CDR3 length is 15 residues. V gave up 0 bases and J gave up 6 bases, with 13 bases separating them. The germline gives CDR1 LNHDA, CDR2 SQIVND (reference sequence). Full variable domain (outside the CDR3, taken from reference TRBV19 and TRBJ2-3): DGGITQSPKYLFRKEGQNVTLSCEQNLNHDAMYWYRQDPGQGLRLIYYSQIVNDFQKGDIAEGYSVSREKKESFPLTVTSAQKNPTAFYLCASSIDGQVRDTQYFGPGTRLTVL.

For the CDR3, the DNA is TGTGCCAGCAGTTATTCGGGTAGCGGGAGCGAGACCCAGTACTTC. It encodes CASSYSGSGSETQYF. The V gene is TRBV6-5, the J gene TRBJ2-5; 9 positions match TRBD2. Germline-derived CDR1 and CDR2 are MNHEY and SVGAGI. V was pared by 3 bases and J by 5 bases, with 7 bases of the junction left unmatched. CDR3 length: 15 residues.

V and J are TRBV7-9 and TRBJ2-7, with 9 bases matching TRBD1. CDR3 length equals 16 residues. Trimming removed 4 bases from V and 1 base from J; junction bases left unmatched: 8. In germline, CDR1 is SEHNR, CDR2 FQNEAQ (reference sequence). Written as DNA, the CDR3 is TGTGCCAGCAGCTCAGATGGGACAGGGAAGTCCTACGAGCAGTACTTC. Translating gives CASSSDGTGKSYEQYF. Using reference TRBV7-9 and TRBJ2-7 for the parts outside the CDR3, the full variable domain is DTGVSQNPRHKITKRGQNVTFRCDPISEHNRLYWYRQTLGQGPEFLTYFQNEAQLEKSRLLSDRFSAERPKGSFSTLEIQRTEQGDSAMYLCASSSDGTGKSYEQYFGPGTRLTVT.

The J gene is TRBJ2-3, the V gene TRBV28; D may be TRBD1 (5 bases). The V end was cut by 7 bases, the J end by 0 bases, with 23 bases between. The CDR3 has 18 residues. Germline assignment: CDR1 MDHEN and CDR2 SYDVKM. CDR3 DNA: TGTGCCAGCACCACATTATTAAACAGGAAAACTAGCACAGATACGCAGTATTTT. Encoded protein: CASTTLLNRKTSTDTQYF.